Below are 22 T cell receptor beta chains sequenced from a single sample in a study of T cells in localized non-small cell lung cancer. Produced via immunoSEQ multiplex PCR; TCRdb's table is partial and in-frame only. The sample contains approximately 47,000 clones, about 88% of which appear only once. The sample here was PBMCs, taken before any cancer treatment. Receptors were obtained from a man aged 35-69 years with stage II lung adenocarcinoma.

The rearrangement joins TRBV7-2 to TRBJ1-1; 7 positions agree with TRBD1. CDR3 length: 16 residues. V trimming: 0 bases; J trimming: 1 base; junction bases outside the gene matches: 5. The germline V gene encodes CDR1 SGHTA and CDR2 FQGNSA. The CDR3 bases are TGTGCCAGCAGCTTAGCAGGGGGCGCGGGGAACACTGAAGCTTTCTTT. Translation: CASSLAGGAGNTEAFF.

This chain connects TRBV19 to TRBJ1-1; D gene uncertain. CDR1 and CDR2 from the germline V gene are LNHDA and SQIVND (reference sequence). The CDR3 spans 12 residues. Trimming removed 4 bases at V and 1 base at J, with 4 bases between. CDR3 sequence reads: CASSNGNTEAFF. The CDR3 coding sequence is TGTGCCAGTAGTAACGGGAACACTGAAGCTTTCTTT.

The chain joins TRBV6-1 to TRBJ2-7, with D unclear. The CDR3 spans 15 residues. The germline V gene encodes CDR1 MNHNS and CDR2 SASEGT. The V end was cut by 3 bases, the J end by 0 bases, with 12 bases between. CDR3: CASSEFRALSYEQYF. DNA for the CDR3: TGTGCCAGCAGTGAGTTCCGGGCCCTCTCCTACGAGCAGTACTTC.

Points on this clone: Within the sample, other DNA sequences also encode this same CDR3. The gene calls are TRBV5-1 and TRBJ2-5; 8 bases fit TRBD2. CDR3 size: 16 residues. The V gene end was trimmed by 0 bases and the J gene end by 2 bases; junction bases not matched to a gene: 6. CDR1 and CDR2 from the germline V gene are SGHRS and YFSETQ. The CDR3 sequence is CASSLGRGGSQETQYF. In nucleotides, the CDR3 is TGCGCCAGCAGCTTGGGACGGGGGGGATCACAAGAGACCCAGTACTTC.

This clone showed up just once. The chain carries TRBV6-1 and TRBJ2-6; D possibly corresponds to TRBD1 (5 bases). Germline loops: CDR1 MNHNS, CDR2 SASEGT. The CDR3 is 17 amino acids. V lost 1 base and J 4 bases, leaving 14 bases between the germline ends. The CDR3 sequence: CASSEGKGAAGANVLTF. The CDR3 nucleotides read TGTGCCAGCAGTGAAGGGAAAGGGGCTGCCGGGGCCAACGTCCTGACTTTC.

J is TRBJ2-3 and V is TRBV11-2; D might be TRBD1 or TRBD2, each matching 5 bases. Germline CDR1 SGHAT, CDR2 FQNNGV. CDR3 size: 15 residues. Deletions cut 5 bases from V and 0 bases from J, with 12 bases between. The chain's CDR3 is CASSDPGGSTDTQYF. CDR3 bases: TGTGCCAGCAGCGATCCTGGGGGTAGCACAGATACGCAGTATTTT.

The chain uses TRBV6-4 and TRBJ1-5; D remains unclear. Germline CDR1 MRHNA, CDR2 SNTAGT. Deletions cut 7 bases from V and 1 base from J, with 23 bases between. CDR3 length: 18 amino acids. The CDR3 is CASIFFGNAVLSNQPQHF. In DNA form, the CDR3 reads TGTGCCAGCATCTTCTTCGGGAACGCGGTTTTGAGCAATCAGCCCCAGCATTTT.

This clone was detected only a few times. This chain links TRBV27 with TRBJ2-7; 8 bases align to TRBD1. V dropped 6 bases and J dropped 3; count of bases not matched to a gene: 7. Germline lookup yields CDR1 MNHEY and CDR2 SMNVEV (reference sequence). CDR3 size: 14 residues. This CDR3 is CASSPRTGSYEQYF. The CDR3 DNA is TGTGCCAGCAGCCCTAGGACAGGGAGCTACGAGCAGTACTTC.

The V and J genes are TRBV11-3 and TRBJ2-5, with TRBD1 matching over 9 bases. The germline V gene has CDR1 SGHNT and CDR2 YENEEA. V lost 5 bases and J lost 3; bases outside the gene matches: 1. There are 13 residues in the CDR3. The CDR3 DNA sequence: TGTGCCAGCAGCAGGGACAGGGAAGAGACCCAGTACTTC. It is translated as CASSRDREETQYF. The entire variable domain, with the rest obtained from reference TRBV11-3 and TRBJ2-5, is as follows: EAGVVQSPRYKIIEKKQPVAFWCNPISGHNTLYWYLQNLGQGPELLIRYENEEAVDDSQLPKDRFSAERLKGVDSTLKIQPAELGDSAVYLCASSRDREETQYFGPGTRLLVL.

V usage is TRBV11-2 and J usage is TRBJ2-5; D perhaps matches TRBD2 (6 bases). V lost 9 bases, J lost 4 bases, and 12 bases lay in between. This CDR3 is 12 amino acids long. CDR1 SGHAT and CDR2 FQNNGV come from the germline V gene. The CDR3 region has the DNA TGTGCCAGTGCAGTGGAGGGAGAGACCCAGTACTTC. Residues: CASAVEGETQYF.

V usage is TRBV6-6 and J usage is TRBJ2-1, with 11 bases that match TRBD1. V was clipped by 6 bases and J by 6 bases; unmatched bases: 7. The CDR3 is 15 residues long. Germline V gene data show CDR1 as MNHNY and CDR2 as SVGAGI (reference sequence). Here the CDR3 DNA reads TGTGCCAGCAGCCGTGGGACAGGGGGGCCCAATGAGCAGTTCTTC. This encodes CASSRGTGGPNEQFF.

This clone was observed once. This sequence joins TRBV25-1 and TRBJ1-4; D is unresolved. CDR1 and CDR2 from the germline V gene are MGHDK and SYGVNS. V was shortened by 5 bases and J by 10 bases, with 14 bases between the two germline ends. The CDR3 consists of 13 residues. The CDR3 spells CASSKGFLGKLFF. As DNA, the CDR3 is TGTGCCAGCAGTAAGGGATTCTTGGGAAAACTGTTTTTT. The variable domain in full, completed from reference TRBV25-1 and TRBJ1-4, reads EADIYQTPRYLVIGTGKKITLECSQTMGHDKMYWYQQDPGMELHLIHYSYGVNSTEKGDLSSESTVSRIRTEHFPLTLESARPSHTSQYLCASSKGFLGKLFFGSGTQLSVL.

This clone was seen only a few times. The chain recombines TRBV19 with TRBJ1-5, with a weak D call TRBD1 (6 bases). The V gene's germline CDR1 is LNHDA and CDR2 SQIVND (reference sequence). V shed 6 bases and J shed 3 bases, with 15 bases lying between them. CDR3 size: 15 residues. CDR3 residues: CASRQSGATNQPQHF. DNA for the CDR3: TGTGCCAGTAGACAATCAGGGGCTACCAATCAGCCCCAGCATTTT. Variable domain in full (rest from reference TRBV19 and TRBJ1-5): DGGITQSPKYLFRKEGQNVTLSCEQNLNHDAMYWYRQDPGQGLRLIYYSQIVNDFQKGDIAEGYSVSREKKESFPLTVTSAQKNPTAFYLCASRQSGATNQPQHFGDGTRLSIL.

This chain links TRBV6-1 with TRBJ2-7, with 7 positions matching TRBD1. Germline V gives CDR1 MNHNS, CDR2 SASEGT. This CDR3 spans 14 amino acids. J gave up 6 bases and V 6 bases, and 11 bases lay outside the gene matches. CDR3: CASSRTTGESEQYF. The CDR3 region has the DNA TGTGCCAGCAGCCGCACAACAGGGGAAAGCGAGCAGTACTTC.

This clone was seen once. This chain joins TRBV4-1 and TRBJ2-2, with TRBD1 identical over 10 bases. Looked up from germline, CDR1 is MGHRA and CDR2 is YSYEKL. This CDR3 is 18 amino acids long. With V trimmed by 5 bases and J by 3 bases, 12 bases remained unmatched. This chain's CDR3 is CASSFRTGGILDTGELFF. CDR3 nucleotide sequence: TGCGCCAGCAGCTTCCGGACAGGGGGGATTTTAGACACCGGGGAGCTGTTTTTT.

The V call is TRBV18, the J call TRBJ1-2; TRBD1 agrees at 8 bases. V dropped 0 bases and J dropped 7; count of bases not matched to a gene: 16. The CDR3 totals 18 residues. Looked up from germline, CDR1 is KGHSH and CDR2 is LQKENI. CDR3 region: CASSPPSDRGLVYGGYTF. The CDR3 coding sequence is TGTGCCAGCTCACCACCCTCCGACAGGGGCCTGGTATACGGTGGCTACACCTTC.

The chain links TRBV7-2 to TRBJ2-2, with 11 bases that match TRBD2. The junction had 6 bases not matched to a gene; V was cut back by 5 bases and J by 1 base. This CDR3 spans 17 amino acids. Germline V gene sequence: CDR1 SGHTA, CDR2 FQGNSA. For the CDR3, the DNA is TGTGCCAGCAGCATCACCACTAGCGGGGGGAACACCGGGGAGCTGTTTTTT. This codes for CASSITTSGGNTGELFF.

The sample holds one count of this clone. The chain carries TRBV18 and TRBJ1-1; no definite D call. The germline CDR1 and CDR2 sequences are KGHSH and LQKENI. The V end lost 1 base, the J end lost 3 bases, and 15 bases lay between the germline ends. The CDR3 sequence is 16 residues long. As DNA, the CDR3 is TGTGCCAGCTCACCACGAGGTCAGGCACTGGACACTGAAGCTTTCTTT. Translation gives CASSPRGQALDTEAFF.

CDR3: CASSLATGGIDEQFF. DNA for the CDR3: TGCGCCAGCAGCTTGGCCACAGGGGGTATCGATGAGCAGTTCTTC. The V call is TRBV5-1, the J call TRBJ2-1, with 8 bases that match TRBD1. The CDR3 sequence is 15 residues long. The germline V gene encodes CDR1 SGHRS and CDR2 YFSETQ. With V trimmed by 0 bases and J by 8 bases, 7 bases remained unmatched. Combining the CDR3 with reference TRBV5-1 and TRBJ2-1 gives the whole variable domain KAGVTQTPRYLIKTRGQQVTLSCSPISGHRSVSWYQQTPGQGLQFLFEYFSETQRNKGNFPGRFSGRQFSNSRSEMNVSTLELGDSALYLCASSLATGGIDEQFFGPGTRLTVL.

The CDR3 loop reads CASSLDPGSYGYTF. In nucleotides, the CDR3 is TGTGCCAGCAGCTTAGATCCAGGGTCCTATGGCTACACCTTC. The J gene is TRBJ1-2, the V gene TRBV11-2; the D gene is possibly TRBD1 (5 bases). This CDR3 spans 14 amino acids. V was trimmed by 0 bases and J by 4 bases, leaving 9 bases between them. In germline, CDR1 is SGHAT, CDR2 FQNNGV.

The CDR3: CASSPLADYEDTQYF. The CDR3 coding sequence is TGCGCCAGCAGTCCACTAGCGGATTATGAAGATACGCAGTATTTT. This chain uses TRBV10-1 with TRBJ2-3; 8 bases fit TRBD2. The CDR3 length is 15 residues. Germline V gene data show CDR1 as WNHNN and CDR2 as SYGVQD (reference sequence). J was trimmed by 5 bases and V by 5 bases; bases with no gene match: 9.

This CDR3 is CAIKTDSDSGELFF. The CDR3 DNA reads as TGTGCCATCAAGACGGACAGTGACAGCGGGGAGCTGTTTTTT. The V gene is TRBV10-3, the J gene TRBJ2-2; D possibly corresponds to TRBD1 (6 bases). CDR3 length: 14 residues. V dropped 7 bases and J dropped 7 bases, with 16 bases sitting between them. The germline V gene has CDR1 ENHRY and CDR2 SYGVKD.